What follows describes a single TCR beta chain. PCR amplification relied on 60 Vbeta primers (plus 13 Jbeta primers). Sequencing was performed with immunoSEQ multiplex PCR; in TCRdb, only in-frame clones are kept and a portion is missing. Among roughly 260,000 clones listed, roughly four fifths were seen once. The data belong to a study of cytomegalovirus exposure and HLA in healthy donors. Germline CDR1 ENHRY, CDR2 SYGVKD. This CDR3 has 14 amino acids. The J segment lost 2 bases and the V segment lost 9 bases, leaving 8 bases of the junction unmatched. The rearrangement uses TRBV10-3 and TRBJ2-3; 7 bases agree with TRBD2. The sequenced sample was PBMCs. This clonotype was sampled from a woman aged 40 to 50 in good health and CMV-seropositive. CDR3 nucleotides: TGTGCCATAACCAAGCGGGGAGACACAGATACGCAGTATTTT. This gives the protein CAITKRGDTDTQYF.